This TCR beta chain was sequenced in a study of blood T cell repertoires in COVID-19. Study details: The United States, Italy and Spain provided the acute and convalescent COVID-19 samples. From T cells, B-cell-depleted T cells, or PBMCs came the material, which was cDNA or gDNA.

In the authors' methods: For nucleated cells, counts were estimated from reference gene primer amplification. This table comes from immunoSEQ multiplex PCR, and its TCRdb copy is limited to in-frame clones, with some not included. For V, J and clone size, that table is used; D and trimming come from the DNA. The sample shows 150,000 to 200,000 clones, 90% of them seen only once. The CDR3 totals 16 residues. Trimming at V came to 3 bases and at J to 5 bases, leaving 10 bases not matched to a gene. CDR1 LNHDA and CDR2 SQIVND come from the germline V gene (reference sequence). The chain joins TRBV19 to TRBJ2-5, with 9 bases that match TRBD1. This clonotype was sampled from a man in his 60s with active or convalescent COVID-19. Sequencing was performed on peripheral blood. CDR3 in DNA: TGTGCCAGTAGTATCTTGGGTACAGGGGGCTCGGAGACCCAGTACTTC. Protein: CASSILGTGGSETQYF.